This T cell receptor (beta chain) was obtained from a study of tumor T cells in aggressive B-cell lymphoma. Assay: immunoSEQ multiplex PCR; the TCRdb copy retains only in-frame clones and omits some. The sample lists thousands of clones; roughly 86% were seen once. The sequence was obtained from an adult with diffuse large B cell lymphoma. Sample: tumor tissue.

DNA for the CDR3: TGCACCAGCAGCCAAGTACCCCCGGGACTAGCGGGACGTGACGAGCAGTACTTC. Its protein is CTSSQVPPGLAGRDEQYF. This chain links TRBV1 with TRBJ2-7; the table's TRBD2 call for D was not verified on the DNA. TRBV1 is noted as a pseudogene. This CDR3 comprises 18 residues.